This TCR beta chain came from a study of OX40 agonist ivuxolimab in advanced cancers. In the study overall: The study gave patients intravenous ivuxolimab at 0.01 to 10 mg/kg every 2 weeks. General study points: Expanded clones tended on average to be more numerous among CD8+ T cells than CD4+.

Regarding this clone: The antigen remains unidentified. Other DNA sequences in the same sample also yield this CDR3.

TCRdb's table, derived via immunoSEQ multiplex PCR, lists solely in-frame clones and lacks some. The sample consists of 70,000 or so clones, 80% to 95% of them appearing once. The V end was cut by 3 bases, the J end by 0 bases, with 9 bases between. Germline CDR1 and CDR2: SGHVS and FQNEAQ. The CDR3 is 14 residues long. The chain is built from TRBV7-8 and TRBJ2-7, with D uncertain. Specimen: CD4+ or CD8+ T cells sorted from blood, collected in a trial of the OX40 agonist ivuxolimab. The TCR originated in an adult with an advanced solid tumor such as melanoma, head and neck, liver or kidney cancer. The CDR3 coding sequence is TGTGCCAGCAGCTTCAGGAGTCGCTCCTACGAGCAGTACTTC. Protein product: CASSFRSRSYEQYF.